The clone carrying this TCR beta chain was seen a handful of times. Its antigen is undetermined. TCRdb analysed the reads with MiXCR anew, one entry per CDR3 protein. Of fewer than 400,000 distinct CDR3 sequences in the sample, roughly 18% were seen once. The sample originates from a study of T cell repertoires in cytomegalovirus infection. For the study at large: Matching HLA type, along with CMV infection, was indicated by public TCR beta signatures. General study points: The cumulative frequency of public TCR beta families distinguished individuals who carried CMV together with the relevant HLA. HLA-C-restricted, CMV-specific TCR beta clonotypes were dominant ex vivo.

CDR1 and CDR2 (germline): SGHTA, FQGNSA. CDR3 size: 16 residues. The V and J ends lost 5 bases and 0 bases respectively, with 16 bases between them. The clonotype was recovered from a human donor in good health (CMV status not recorded). Some clones in this sample may be carry-over from other donors' samples. Sample: PBMCs. This rearrangement joins TRBV7-2 to TRBJ1-1; unclear D gene. The CDR3 DNA is TGTGCCAGCAGCCCCCGAGCCCTAGTAATGAACACTGAAGCTTTCTTT. This codes for CASSPRALVMNTEAFF. Full variable domain (missing parts from reference TRBV7-2 and TRBJ1-1): GAGVSQSPSNKVTEKGKDVELRCDPISGHTALYWYRQSLGQGLEFLIYFQGNSAPDKSGLPSDRFSAERTGGSVSTLTIQRTQQEDSAVYLCASSPRALVMNTEAFFGQGTRLTVV.